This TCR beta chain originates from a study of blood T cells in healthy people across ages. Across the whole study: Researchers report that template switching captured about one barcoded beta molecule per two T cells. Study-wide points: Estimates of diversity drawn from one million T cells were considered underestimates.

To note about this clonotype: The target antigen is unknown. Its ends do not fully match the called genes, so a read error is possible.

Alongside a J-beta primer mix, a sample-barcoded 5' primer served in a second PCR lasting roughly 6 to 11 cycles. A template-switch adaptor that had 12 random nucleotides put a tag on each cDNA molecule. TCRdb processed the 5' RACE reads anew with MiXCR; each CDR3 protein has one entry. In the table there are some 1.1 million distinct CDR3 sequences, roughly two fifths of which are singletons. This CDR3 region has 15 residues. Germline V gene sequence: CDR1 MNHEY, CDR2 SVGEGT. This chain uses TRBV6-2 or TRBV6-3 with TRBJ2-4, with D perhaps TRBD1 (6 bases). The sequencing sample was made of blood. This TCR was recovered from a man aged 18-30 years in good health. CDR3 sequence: CASSYSRTDKNIQYF. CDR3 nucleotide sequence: TGTGCCAGCAGCTACTCCAGGACAGATAAAAACATTCAGTACTTC.